The 13 T cell receptor beta chains given below trace back to one sample, sequenced in a study of human CD8 memory T cell subsets. Libraries targeted TCR beta using 5' RACE with UMIs. With the 5' RACE reads reprocessed, TCRdb shows one record per CDR3 protein and no DNA. Its table lists around 4,400 distinct CDR3 sequences. Sequenced: CD8+ effector memory T cells (TEM) sorted from PBMCs. As to subset: effector memory CD8 T cells, CCR7- CD45RO+ CD95+. The receptors come from a human donor in good health.

The chain couples TRBV12-3 or TRBV12-4 to TRBJ1-1. The CDR3 covers 14 residues. The CDR3 reads CASSLSASNTEAFF.

The chain joins TRBV25-1 to TRBJ2-1; there is no DNA to check the TCRdb D call of TRBD1. CDR3 length: 17 amino acids. Per the germline V gene, CDR1 is MGHDK and CDR2 is SYGVNS. The chain's CDR3 is CASSDTSRDPLYNEQFF.

The CDR3 here is CASTQDYAVEQYF. The chain recombines TRBV6-1 with TRBJ2-7; TCRdb outputs TRBD2, but without DNA this stays unchecked. The CDR3 has 13 residues. Germline V gives CDR1 MNHNS, CDR2 SASEGT.

The genes are TRBV7-2 and TRBJ2-7; the D gene TCRdb calls, TRBD2, cannot be checked with no DNA. Germline CDR1 reads SGHTA; CDR2 reads FQGNSA. CDR3 length equals 15 residues. Here the CDR3 reads CASSFLSGRFHEQYF. The full variable domain, rest sourced from reference TRBV7-2 and TRBJ2-7, is GAGVSQSPSNKVTEKGKDVELRCDPISGHTALYWYRQSLGQGLEFLIYFQGNSAPDKSGLPSDRFSAERTGGSVSTLTIQRTQQEDSAVYLCASSFLSGRFHEQYFGPGTRLTVT.

This clonotype is medium-sized by frequency. V and J are TRBV27 and TRBJ2-6. This CDR3 has 15 residues. Germline CDR1 reads MNHEY; CDR2 reads SMNVEV (reference sequence). CDR3: CASRTPGYGANVLTF.

J is TRBJ2-2 and V is TRBV6-4; TCRdb indicates TRBD1, and absent DNA this call remains unverified. The length of the CDR3 is 16 residues. Germline lookup yields CDR1 MRHNA and CDR2 SNTAGT. CDR3 residues: CASSDSSGGDTGELFF.

V and J are TRBV29-1 and TRBJ2-2; TCRdb returns TRBD2, unconfirmable since there is no DNA. CDR1 and CDR2 from the germline V gene are SQVTM and ANQGSEA. This CDR3 has 18 amino acids. The CDR3 reads CSVEDQEWRERNTGELFF.

V gene TRBV4-1 combines with J gene TRBJ1-5. The CDR3 runs 13 residues. CDR1 is MGHRA and CDR2 is YSYEKL in the germline V gene. The CDR3: CASSQVGFQPQHF.

The chain has TRBV28 and TRBJ2-7; no DNA is available, so the TRBD1 call from TCRdb remains unchecked. In germline, CDR1 is MDHEN, CDR2 SYDVKM. This CDR3 is 17 amino acids long. Here the CDR3 reads CASTRWGGELVSYEQYF.

This clonotype registers medium-sized (0.01 to 0.1%) by frequency. The chain is built from TRBV7-9 and TRBJ2-7. The CDR3 length is 13 residues. Germline V gene sequence: CDR1 SEHNR, CDR2 FQNEAQ (reference sequence). CDR3 region: CASSQVSSYEQYF.

V is TRBV20-1 and J is TRBJ2-1; the D call from TCRdb, TRBD2, cannot be confirmed without DNA. CDR1 DFQATT and CDR2 SNEGSKA come from the germline V gene (reference sequence). CDR3 length: 13 residues. CDR3 sequence: CSAASGDHNEQFF.

This chain joins TRBV6-6 and TRBJ1-1; checking the TCRdb D call of TRBD1 is not possible without DNA. Germline V gives CDR1 MNHNY, CDR2 SVGAGI (reference sequence). The CDR3 has 13 amino acids. CDR3 region: CASSPTENTEAFF.

J is TRBJ1-2 and V is TRBV27; lacking DNA, the TRBD1 call made by TCRdb goes unchecked. Germline V gene data show CDR1 as MNHEY and CDR2 as SMNVEV (reference sequence). The CDR3 totals 14 residues. The CDR3 loop reads CATLKLQGLSGYTF.